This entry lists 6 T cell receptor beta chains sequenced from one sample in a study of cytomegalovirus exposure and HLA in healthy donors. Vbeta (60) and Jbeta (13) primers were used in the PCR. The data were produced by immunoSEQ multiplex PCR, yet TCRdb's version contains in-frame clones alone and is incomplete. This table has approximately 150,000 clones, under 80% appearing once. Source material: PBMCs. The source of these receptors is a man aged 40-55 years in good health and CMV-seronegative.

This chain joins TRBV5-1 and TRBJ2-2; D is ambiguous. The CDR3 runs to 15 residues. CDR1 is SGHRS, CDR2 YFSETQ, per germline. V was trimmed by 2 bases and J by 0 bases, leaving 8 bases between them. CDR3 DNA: TGCGCCAGCAGCTTTAGAGGCTCGAACACCGGGGAGCTGTTTTTT. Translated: CASSFRGSNTGELFF. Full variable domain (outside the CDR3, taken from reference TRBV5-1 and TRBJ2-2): KAGVTQTPRYLIKTRGQQVTLSCSPISGHRSVSWYQQTPGQGLQFLFEYFSETQRNKGNFPGRFSGRQFSNSRSEMNVSTLELGDSALYLCASSFRGSNTGELFFGEGSRLTVL.

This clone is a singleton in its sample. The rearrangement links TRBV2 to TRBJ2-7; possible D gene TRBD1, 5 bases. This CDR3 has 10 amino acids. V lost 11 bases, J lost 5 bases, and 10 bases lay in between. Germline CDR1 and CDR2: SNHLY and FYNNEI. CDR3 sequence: CAGGRDEQYF. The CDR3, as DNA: TGTGCCGGCGGCAGGGACGAGCAGTACTTC.

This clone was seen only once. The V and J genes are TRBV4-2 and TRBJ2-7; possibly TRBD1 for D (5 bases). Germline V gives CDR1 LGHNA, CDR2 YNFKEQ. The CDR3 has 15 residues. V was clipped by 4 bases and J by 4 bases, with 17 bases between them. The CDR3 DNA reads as TGTGCCAGCAGCCCAGAAGGGGCAGGGTTGTACGAGCAGTACTTC. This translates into CASSPEGAGLYEQYF.

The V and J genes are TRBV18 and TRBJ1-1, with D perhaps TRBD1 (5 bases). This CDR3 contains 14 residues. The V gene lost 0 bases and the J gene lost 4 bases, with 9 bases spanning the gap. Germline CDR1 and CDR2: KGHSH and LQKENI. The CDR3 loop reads CASSPPNRPTEAFF. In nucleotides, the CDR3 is TGTGCCAGCTCACCACCTAACAGGCCCACTGAAGCTTTCTTT.

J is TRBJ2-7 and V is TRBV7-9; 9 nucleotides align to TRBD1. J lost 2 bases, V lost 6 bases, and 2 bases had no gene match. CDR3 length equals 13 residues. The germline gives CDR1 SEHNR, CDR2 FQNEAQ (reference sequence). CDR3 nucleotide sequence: TGTGCCAGCAGAGGGACAGGGACCTACGAGCAGTACTTC. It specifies CASRGTGTYEQYF.

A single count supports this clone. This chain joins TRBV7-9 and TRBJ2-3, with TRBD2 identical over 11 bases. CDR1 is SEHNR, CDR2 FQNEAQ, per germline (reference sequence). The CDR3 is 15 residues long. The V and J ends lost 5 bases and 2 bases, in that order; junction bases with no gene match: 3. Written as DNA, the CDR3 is TGTGCCAGCAGCCGGACTAGCGGGTACACAGATACGCAGTATTTT. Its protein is CASSRTSGYTDTQYF.